The sequence of this T cell receptor beta chain was determined in a study of vaccination and CD4 T cells after COVID-19. About the study: Overlapping SARS-CoV-2, HCoV-NL63, HCoV-OC43 and HCoV-229E spike peptides were used to stimulate cells.

This sample's treatment: approximately 10-day PBMC culture with coronavirus spike peptide pools or control peptides (ViraFEST assay). ViraFEST used peptide pools to expand antigen-specific T cells before TCR sequencing. This clonotype was detected a few times. Its antigen is not known. V was clipped by 0 bases and J by 2 bases, with 12 bases between them. There are 16 residues in the CDR3. Germline values: CDR1 SGHTA, CDR2 FQGNSA. The Oncomine TCR Beta short-read assay was applied to DNA of cultured CD4+ T cells. TCRdb used MiXCR to reprocess the PCR reads, holding one entry per CDR3 protein. The sample has more than 7,000 distinct CDR3 sequences; roughly 58% are singletons. Study results and limitations: Median SARS-CoV-2-reactive clonotype numbers went up from approximately 21 to 38, but not significantly.

The sample consisted of cultured CD4+ T cells from blood, taken after SARS-CoV-2 vaccination. The TCR comes from a human donor with COVID-19. J is TRBJ2-3 and V is TRBV7-2; D call uncertain. In DNA, the CDR3 is TGTGCCAGCAGCTTAGCTTCGGCTCAGATCACAGATACGCAGTATTTT. This sequence encodes CASSLASAQITDTQYF.